This TCR beta chain was recovered during a study of control samples from healthy donors and cancer patients. Sequencing used immunoSEQ multiplex PCR; TCRdb keeps in-frame clones, though not all of them. The table has tens of thousands of clones, roughly 89% seen once. Input material: PBMCs. This receptor was identified in a man between 60 and 70 years old with colorectal cancer.

The DNA of the CDR3 is TGTGCCAGCAGCCACGGAAGGGGCGAATTTGCCTACGAGCAGTACTTC. The encoded protein is CASSHGRGEFAYEQYF. The gene calls are TRBV11-3 and TRBJ2-7; maybe TRBD1 (5 bases). Looked up from germline, CDR1 is SGHNT and CDR2 is YENEEA. Trimming cost V 5 bases and J 2 bases, with 19 bases left between them. The CDR3 consists of 16 residues.